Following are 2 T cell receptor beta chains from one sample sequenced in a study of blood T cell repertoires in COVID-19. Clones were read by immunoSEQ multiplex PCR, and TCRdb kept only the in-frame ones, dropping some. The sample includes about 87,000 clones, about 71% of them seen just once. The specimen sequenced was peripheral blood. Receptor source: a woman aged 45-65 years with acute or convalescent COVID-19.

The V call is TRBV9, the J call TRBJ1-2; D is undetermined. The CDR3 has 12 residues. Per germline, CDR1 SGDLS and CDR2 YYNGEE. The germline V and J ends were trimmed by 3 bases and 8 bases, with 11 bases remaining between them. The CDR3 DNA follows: TGTGCCAGCAGCGCCGAGGTCTCCGGCTACACCTTC. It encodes CASSAEVSGYTF.

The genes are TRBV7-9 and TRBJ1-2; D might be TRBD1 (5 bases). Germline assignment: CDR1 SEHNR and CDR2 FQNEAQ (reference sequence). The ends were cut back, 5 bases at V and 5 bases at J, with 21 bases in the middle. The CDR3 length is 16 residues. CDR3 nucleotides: TGTGCCAGCAGCGCGGCCATTGGGGCCGATACGTATGGCTACACCTTC. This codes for CASSAAIGADTYGYTF.